This is a list of T cell receptor beta chains from one sample in a study of cytomegalovirus exposure and HLA in healthy donors. This table comes from immunoSEQ multiplex PCR, and its TCRdb copy is limited to in-frame clones, with some not included. Among about 120,000 clones listed, over 70% were seen once. The sample taken for sequencing was PBMCs. The receptor set was obtained from a woman between 50 and 59 years old in good health and CMV-seronegative. CDR3s include the opening cysteine and the closing phenylalanine or tryptophan. D genes are given only for firm matches. The listing skips clone size in some rows; elsewhere it reads once, few, many or a size class.

CDR3 DNA: TGCGCCAGCAGCTTTGAGGGAGTCTCAGATACGCAGTATTTT
CDR3 protein: CASSFEGVSDTQYF
V gene: TRBV5-1
CDR3 length: 14
clone size: -
J gene: TRBJ2-3
D gene: -

CDR3 DNA: TGTGCCAGCAGTGAAGTTAGCGGATACACAGATACGCAGTATTTT
CDR3 protein: CASSEVSGYTDTQYF
V gene: TRBV2
CDR3 length: 15
clone size: -
J gene: TRBJ2-3
D gene: -

CDR3 DNA: TGTTGTAGCGGAATGTACAATGAGCAGTTCTTC
CDR3 protein: CCSGMYNEQFF
V gene: TRBV6-6
CDR3 length: 11
clone size: -
J gene: TRBJ2-1
D gene: -

CDR3 DNA: TGTGCCAGCAGCTTAGTGCTCATCGGGACTGGGTATGGCTACACCTTC
CDR3 protein: CASSLVLIGTGYGYTF
V gene: TRBV7-2
CDR3 length: 16
clone size: -
J gene: TRBJ1-2
D gene: -

CDR3 DNA: TGTGCCAGCATCGGGGGGGCAGGGTCAAACACTGAAGCTTTCTTT
CDR3 protein: CASIGGAGSNTEAFF
V gene: TRBV7-2
CDR3 length: 15
clone size: -
J gene: TRBJ1-1
D gene: -

CDR3 DNA: TGTGCCAGCAGCTCCCTCCGGCAGGGGTCCGGGGAGCTGTTTTTT
CDR3 protein: CASSSLRQGSGELFF
V gene: TRBV11-2
CDR3 length: 15
clone size: few
J gene: TRBJ2-2
D gene: -

CDR3 DNA: TGTGCCAGCAGCCAAGGTACGACTGGTGAGCAGTACTTC
CDR3 protein: CASSQGTTGEQYF
V gene: TRBV4-2
CDR3 length: 13
clone size: few
J gene: TRBJ2-7
D gene: -

CDR3 DNA: TGTGCCAGCAGCTTGGCTACTAGCGGGAGGGAGACCCAGTACTTC
CDR3 protein: CASSLATSGRETQYF
V gene: TRBV5-6
CDR3 length: 15
clone size: -
J gene: TRBJ2-5
D gene: TRBD2

CDR3 DNA: TGCGCCAGCACGGGACTAGCGGGAGGGGATGAGCAGTTCTTC
CDR3 protein: CASTGLAGGDEQFF
V gene: TRBV5-1
CDR3 length: 14
clone size: -
J gene: TRBJ2-1
D gene: TRBD2

CDR3 DNA: TGTGCCAGCAGTGACTGGGGCGCGGATCCGGGGGGCAATCAGCCCCAGCATTTT
CDR3 protein: CASSDWGADPGGNQPQHF
V gene: TRBV6-4
CDR3 length: 18
clone size: -
J gene: TRBJ1-5
D gene: -

CDR3 DNA: TGTGCCAGCTCGGGACAGAAAAACACTGAAGCTTTCTTT
CDR3 protein: CASSGQKNTEAFF
V gene: TRBV19
CDR3 length: 13
clone size: -
J gene: TRBJ1-1
D gene: TRBD1

CDR3 DNA: TGTGCCAGCAGTTCCGGACAGGTCCCTGGCTACACCTTC
CDR3 protein: CASSSGQVPGYTF
V gene: TRBV28
CDR3 length: 13
clone size: -
J gene: TRBJ1-2
D gene: TRBD1

CDR3 DNA: TGTGCCAGCAGCCCCACCTGGGAGAGATCGGATACGCAGTATTTT
CDR3 protein: CASSPTWERSDTQYF
V gene: TRBV11-2
CDR3 length: 15
clone size: -
J gene: TRBJ2-3
D gene: -

CDR3 DNA: TGTGCCAGCAGCCGACAGGGGTCGTACGAGCAGTACTTC
CDR3 protein: CASSRQGSYEQYF
V gene: TRBV7-2
CDR3 length: 13
clone size: -
J gene: TRBJ2-7
D gene: TRBD1

CDR3 DNA: TGCGCCAGCAGCCTCGGGGTGGCGGTACGGGGGAATGAGCAGTTCTTC
CDR3 protein: CASSLGVAVRGNEQFF
V gene: TRBV4-1
CDR3 length: 16
clone size: -
J gene: TRBJ2-1
D gene: -

CDR3 DNA: TGTGCCAGCTCACCACCGGGCCGCGGCTACACCTTC
CDR3 protein: CASSPPGRGYTF
V gene: TRBV18
CDR3 length: 12
clone size: -
J gene: TRBJ1-2
D gene: -

CDR3 DNA: TGTGCCAGCAGCTTAGGATTTTCGGGGACCCAGTACTTC
CDR3 protein: CASSLGFSGTQYF
V gene: TRBV7-3
CDR3 length: 13
clone size: -
J gene: TRBJ2-5
D gene: -

CDR3 DNA: TGTGCCAGCAGCGTTTCTCCAAAGTCTTCGCGGGAGTCCACAGATACGCAGTATTTT
CDR3 protein: CASSVSPKSSRESTDTQYF
V gene: TRBV9
CDR3 length: 19
clone size: -
J gene: TRBJ2-3
D gene: TRBD2

CDR3 DNA: TGTGCCAGCAGCTTCGGAGGAATTGAGCAGTTCTTC
CDR3 protein: CASSFGGIEQFF
V gene: TRBV13
CDR3 length: 12
clone size: -
J gene: TRBJ2-1
D gene: -

CDR3 DNA: TGCGCCAGCAGCCAAGTCGGAGCCATGGGAGTTGCCGGCTACACCTTC
CDR3 protein: CASSQVGAMGVAGYTF
V gene: TRBV4-3
CDR3 length: 16
clone size: -
J gene: TRBJ1-2
D gene: -

CDR3 DNA: TGTGCCAGCTCACCACGGGGGGACTATGGCTACACCTTC
CDR3 protein: CASSPRGDYGYTF
V gene: TRBV18
CDR3 length: 13
clone size: few
J gene: TRBJ1-2
D gene: -

CDR3 DNA: TGCGCCAGCAGCCAAGAGCGGACTAGTCAGCAGTTCTTC
CDR3 protein: CASSQERTSQQFF
V gene: TRBV4-1
CDR3 length: 13
clone size: -
J gene: TRBJ2-1
D gene: TRBD2

CDR3 DNA: TGTGCCAGCAGCTCAACGAACACCGGGGAGCTGTTTTTT
CDR3 protein: CASSSTNTGELFF
V gene: TRBV11-2
CDR3 length: 13
clone size: -
J gene: TRBJ2-2
D gene: -

CDR3 DNA: TGCGCCAGCAGCTTGGCCTCTGGACATCCTACCTTC
CDR3 protein: CASSLASGHPTF
V gene: TRBV5-1
CDR3 length: 12
clone size: -
J gene: TRBJ1-2
D gene: -

CDR3 DNA: TGTGCCAGCAGCTTAGTTTCGAATGAGCAGTTCTTC
CDR3 protein: CASSLVSNEQFF
V gene: TRBV7-9
CDR3 length: 12
clone size: few
J gene: TRBJ2-1
D gene: -

CDR3 DNA: TGTGCCTGGTCACATCGGGGGGATCAGCCCCAGCATTTT
CDR3 protein: CAWSHRGDQPQHF
V gene: TRBV30
CDR3 length: 13
clone size: -
J gene: TRBJ1-5
D gene: -

CDR3 DNA: TGTGCCAGCAGCTTAGGGGGGGATGGCTACACCTTC
CDR3 protein: CASSLGGDGYTF
V gene: TRBV7-8
CDR3 length: 12
clone size: -
J gene: TRBJ1-2
D gene: -

CDR3 DNA: TGTGCCAGCAGTCCTGGACTAGCGGGGATCACAGATACGCAGTATTTT
CDR3 protein: CASSPGLAGITDTQYF
V gene: TRBV27
CDR3 length: 16
clone size: -
J gene: TRBJ2-3
D gene: TRBD2

CDR3 DNA: TGTGCCAGCAGCTTGGGTTGGAGTTACGAGCAGTACTTC
CDR3 protein: CASSLGWSYEQYF
V gene: TRBV5-8
CDR3 length: 13
clone size: -
J gene: TRBJ2-7
D gene: -

CDR3 DNA: TGTGCCATCAGCGATGGAGACCAGGGGGACGAGCAGTACTTC
CDR3 protein: CAISDGDQGDEQYF
V gene: TRBV10-3
CDR3 length: 14
clone size: -
J gene: TRBJ2-7
D gene: TRBD1

CDR3 DNA: TGTGCCAGCAGTGCCTTCAGTGGCGGGAGTAGGGGCGATGAGCAGTTCTTC
CDR3 protein: CASSAFSGGSRGDEQFF
V gene: TRBV28
CDR3 length: 17
clone size: once
J gene: TRBJ2-1
D gene: TRBD2

CDR3 DNA: TGTGCCAGCAGCACCTGGGACAGGACACAGCCCCAGCATTTT
CDR3 protein: CASSTWDRTQPQHF
V gene: TRBV9
CDR3 length: 14
clone size: -
J gene: TRBJ1-5
D gene: TRBD1

CDR3 DNA: TGTGCCAGTAGTATAACAGGGCTGCAAGAGACCCAGTACTTC
CDR3 protein: CASSITGLQETQYF
V gene: TRBV19
CDR3 length: 14
clone size: -
J gene: TRBJ2-5
D gene: -

CDR3 DNA: TGTGCCAGCAGGTGGACAGGGGATACCGGGGAGCTGTTTTTT
CDR3 protein: CASRWTGDTGELFF
V gene: TRBV2
CDR3 length: 14
clone size: -
J gene: TRBJ2-2
D gene: TRBD1

CDR3 DNA: TGTGCCTGGACAGGGAATGGGAATGAGCAGTTCTTC
CDR3 protein: CAWTGNGNEQFF
V gene: TRBV30
CDR3 length: 12
clone size: -
J gene: TRBJ2-1
D gene: -

CDR3 DNA: TGTGCCTGGAGTCCATACCGTCAGGGAACTACTAATGAAAAACTGTTTTTT
CDR3 protein: CAWSPYRQGTTNEKLFF
V gene: TRBV30
CDR3 length: 17
clone size: once
J gene: TRBJ1-4
D gene: -

CDR3 DNA: TGTGCCAGCAGCCAACCCCTGGGACAGGGGGAAAAGCAGTACTTC
CDR3 protein: CASSQPLGQGEKQYF
V gene: TRBV14
CDR3 length: 15
clone size: -
J gene: TRBJ2-7
D gene: TRBD1

CDR3 DNA: TGTGCCAGCAGCTTATTACAGTACGAGCAGTACTTC
CDR3 protein: CASSLLQYEQYF
V gene: TRBV7-8
CDR3 length: 12
clone size: few
J gene: TRBJ2-7
D gene: -

CDR3 DNA: TGTGCCAGCTCACCCGACACCAATAGCAATCAGCCCCAGCATTTT
CDR3 protein: CASSPDTNSNQPQHF
V gene: TRBV18
CDR3 length: 15
clone size: -
J gene: TRBJ1-5
D gene: -

CDR3 DNA: TGTGCCAGCAGCTTAACCGGTAATCCCACTGAAGCTTTCTTT
CDR3 protein: CASSLTGNPTEAFF
V gene: TRBV5-6
CDR3 length: 14
clone size: -
J gene: TRBJ1-1
D gene: -

CDR3 DNA: TGTGCCAGCAGCTTCGGTCGGTACCGACTGGGAGCTTTCTTT
CDR3 protein: CASSFGRYRLGAFF
V gene: TRBV7-8
CDR3 length: 14
clone size: few
J gene: TRBJ1-1
D gene: -

CDR3 DNA: TGTGCCAGCAGCTTGCAACCGGGACAGCCCCAGCATTTT
CDR3 protein: CASSLQPGQPQHF
V gene: TRBV11-2
CDR3 length: 13
clone size: -
J gene: TRBJ1-5
D gene: -

CDR3 DNA: TGTGCCAGCTCCCCAGGGGGGACAGCTTATGGCTACACCTTC
CDR3 protein: CASSPGGTAYGYTF
V gene: TRBV27
CDR3 length: 14
clone size: -
J gene: TRBJ1-2
D gene: TRBD1

CDR3 DNA: TGTGCCAGCGGGAGAGACATAGATACGCAGTATTTT
CDR3 protein: CASGRDIDTQYF
V gene: TRBV5-6
CDR3 length: 12
clone size: once
J gene: TRBJ2-3
D gene: -

CDR3 DNA: TGCGCCAGCAGCCAAGGGGTGGGGAGCTCCTACAATGAGCAGTTCTTC
CDR3 protein: CASSQGVGSSYNEQFF
V gene: TRBV4-3
CDR3 length: 16
clone size: -
J gene: TRBJ2-1
D gene: -

CDR3 DNA: TGTGCCAGTAGTATAAGCGGCAGGGGAAACTACGAGCAGTACTTC
CDR3 protein: CASSISGRGNYEQYF
V gene: TRBV19
CDR3 length: 15
clone size: -
J gene: TRBJ2-7
D gene: -

CDR3 DNA: TGTGCCAGCAGTGGACCAGCAGGGGCCGAGCAGTACTTC
CDR3 protein: CASSGPAGAEQYF
V gene: TRBV2
CDR3 length: 13
clone size: -
J gene: TRBJ2-7
D gene: -

CDR3 DNA: TGTGCCAGCAGCCAACTCTATCCGGGAGGCTATGGCTACACCTTC
CDR3 protein: CASSQLYPGGYGYTF
V gene: TRBV4-2
CDR3 length: 15
clone size: few
J gene: TRBJ1-2
D gene: -

CDR3 DNA: TGCAGCGTCAAGACGGGACTCAAAGGGATTCCCGTCTACGAGCAGTACTTC
CDR3 protein: CSVKTGLKGIPVYEQYF
V gene: TRBV29-1
CDR3 length: 17
clone size: -
J gene: TRBJ2-7
D gene: -